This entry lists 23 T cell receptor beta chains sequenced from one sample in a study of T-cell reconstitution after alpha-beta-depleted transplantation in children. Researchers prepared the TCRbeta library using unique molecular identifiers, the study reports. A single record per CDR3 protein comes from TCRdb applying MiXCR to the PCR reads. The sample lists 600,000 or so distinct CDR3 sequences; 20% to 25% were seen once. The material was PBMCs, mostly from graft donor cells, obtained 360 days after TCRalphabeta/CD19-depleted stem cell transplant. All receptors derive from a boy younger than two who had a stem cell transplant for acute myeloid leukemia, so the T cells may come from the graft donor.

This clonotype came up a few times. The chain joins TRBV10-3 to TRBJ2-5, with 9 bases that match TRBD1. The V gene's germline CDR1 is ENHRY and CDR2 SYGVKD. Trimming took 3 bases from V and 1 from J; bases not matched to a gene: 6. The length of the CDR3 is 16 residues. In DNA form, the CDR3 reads TGTGCCATCAGTGACCCTGGGACAGGGTTCCAAGAGACCCAGTACTTC. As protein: CAISDPGTGFQETQYF.

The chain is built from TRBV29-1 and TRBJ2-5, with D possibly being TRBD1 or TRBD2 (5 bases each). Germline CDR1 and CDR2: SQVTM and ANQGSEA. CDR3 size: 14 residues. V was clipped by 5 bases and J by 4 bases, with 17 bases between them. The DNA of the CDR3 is TGCAGCGTTTTGGGGGATACTGGACGAGAGACCCAGTACTTC. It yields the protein CSVLGDTGRETQYF.

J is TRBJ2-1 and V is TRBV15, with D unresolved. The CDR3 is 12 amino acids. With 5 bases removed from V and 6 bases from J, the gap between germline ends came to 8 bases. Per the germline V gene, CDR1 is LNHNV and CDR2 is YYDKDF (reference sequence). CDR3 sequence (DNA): TGTGCCACCAGCCCGATGGCCAATGAGCAGTTCTTC. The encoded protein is CATSPMANEQFF.

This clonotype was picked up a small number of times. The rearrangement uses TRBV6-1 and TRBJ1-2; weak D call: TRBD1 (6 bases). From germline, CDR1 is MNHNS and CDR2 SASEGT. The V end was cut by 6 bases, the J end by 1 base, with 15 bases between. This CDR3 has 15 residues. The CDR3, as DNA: TGTGCCAGCAGCCCCGGGGGCGGGATTAACTATGGCTACACCTTC. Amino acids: CASSPGGGINYGYTF.

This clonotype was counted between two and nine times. Here the CDR3 DNA reads TGTGCCATCAGTGAGTCGATCCCCGGAATAGCGGGGGTTAATGAGCAGTTCTTC. Its protein is CAISESIPGIAGVNEQFF. The gene calls are TRBV10-3 and TRBJ2-1, with 9 bases that match TRBD2. The CDR3 is made up of 18 amino acids. Trimming cost V 0 bases and J 7 bases; bases outside gene matches: 13. Per germline, CDR1 ENHRY and CDR2 SYGVKD.

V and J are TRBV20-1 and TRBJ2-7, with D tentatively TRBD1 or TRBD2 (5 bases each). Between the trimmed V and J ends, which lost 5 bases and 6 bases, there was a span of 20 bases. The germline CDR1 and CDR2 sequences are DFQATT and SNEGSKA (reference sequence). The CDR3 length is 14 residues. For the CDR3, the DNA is TGCAGTGCTGCCGGGGCAGGCCCCAGGGCCGAGCAGTACTTC. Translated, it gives CSAAGAGPRAEQYF.

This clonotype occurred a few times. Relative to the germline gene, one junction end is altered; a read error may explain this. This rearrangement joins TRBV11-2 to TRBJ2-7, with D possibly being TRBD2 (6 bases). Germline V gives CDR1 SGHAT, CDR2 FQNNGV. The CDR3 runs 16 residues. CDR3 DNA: TGTGCCAGCAGCGTAGAGGGTCGGAGGGGACGGTACGAGCAGTACTTC. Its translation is CASSVEGRRGRYEQYF.

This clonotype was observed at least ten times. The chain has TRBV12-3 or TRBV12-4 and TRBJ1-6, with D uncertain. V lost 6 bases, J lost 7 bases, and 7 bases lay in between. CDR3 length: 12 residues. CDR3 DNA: TGTGCCAGCAGCTTTTCGAATTCACCCCTCCACTTT. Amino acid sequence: CASSFSNSPLHF.

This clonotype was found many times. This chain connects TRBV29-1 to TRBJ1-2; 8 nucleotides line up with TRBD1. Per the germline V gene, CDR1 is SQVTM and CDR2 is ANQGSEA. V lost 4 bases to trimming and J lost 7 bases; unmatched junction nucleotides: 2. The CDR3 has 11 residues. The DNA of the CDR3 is TGCAGCGTTGCAGGGGGCGCTGGCTACACCTTC. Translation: CSVAGGAGYTF.

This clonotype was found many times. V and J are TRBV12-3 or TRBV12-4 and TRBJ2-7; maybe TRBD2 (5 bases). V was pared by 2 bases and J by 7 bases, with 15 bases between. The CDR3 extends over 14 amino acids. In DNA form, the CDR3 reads TGTGCCAGCAGTTTATCCCACTCCCGGGGAGAGCAGTACTTC. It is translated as CASSLSHSRGEQYF.

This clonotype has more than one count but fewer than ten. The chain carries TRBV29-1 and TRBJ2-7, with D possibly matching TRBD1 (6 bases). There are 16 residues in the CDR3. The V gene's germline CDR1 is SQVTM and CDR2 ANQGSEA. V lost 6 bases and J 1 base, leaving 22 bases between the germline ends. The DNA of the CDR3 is TGCAGCGTCACCGGCTTGGACAGTGGCGTTTCCTACGAGCAGTACTTC. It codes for CSVTGLDSGVSYEQYF.

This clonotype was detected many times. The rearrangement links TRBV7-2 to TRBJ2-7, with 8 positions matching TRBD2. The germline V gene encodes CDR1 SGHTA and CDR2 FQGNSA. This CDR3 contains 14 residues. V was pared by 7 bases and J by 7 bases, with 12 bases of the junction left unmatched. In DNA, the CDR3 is TGTGCCAGCACCTTCTGGAGCGGGGGTTCGGAGCAGTACTTC. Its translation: CASTFWSGGSEQYF.

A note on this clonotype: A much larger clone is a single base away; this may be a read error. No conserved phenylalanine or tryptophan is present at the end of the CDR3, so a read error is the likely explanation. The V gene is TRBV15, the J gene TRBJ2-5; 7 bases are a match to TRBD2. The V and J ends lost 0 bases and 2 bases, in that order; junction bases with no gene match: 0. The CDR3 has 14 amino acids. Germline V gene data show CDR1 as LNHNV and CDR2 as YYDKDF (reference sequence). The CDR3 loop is CATSREAGQETQYS. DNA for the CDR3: TGTGCCACCAGCAGAGAAGCGGGGCAAGAGACCCAGTACTCC.

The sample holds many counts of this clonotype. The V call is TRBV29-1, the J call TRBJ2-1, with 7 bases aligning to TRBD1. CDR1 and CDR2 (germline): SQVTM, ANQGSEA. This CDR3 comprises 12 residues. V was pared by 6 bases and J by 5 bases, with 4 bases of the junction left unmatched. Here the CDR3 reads CSVDGQDNEQFF. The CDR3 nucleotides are TGCAGCGTGGATGGACAGGACAATGAGCAGTTCTTC.

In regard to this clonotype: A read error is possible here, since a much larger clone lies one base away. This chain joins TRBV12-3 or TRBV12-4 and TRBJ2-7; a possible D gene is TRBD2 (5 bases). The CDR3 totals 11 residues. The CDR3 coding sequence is TGTGTCAGCGGAATGGCCTTCGAACAGTACTTC. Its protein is CVSGMAFEQYF.

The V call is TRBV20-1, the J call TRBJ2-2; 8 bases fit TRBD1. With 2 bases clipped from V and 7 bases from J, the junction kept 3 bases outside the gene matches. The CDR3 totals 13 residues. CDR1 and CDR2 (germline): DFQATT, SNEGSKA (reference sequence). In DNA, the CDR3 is TGCAGTGCTAGACAGGGGGCAATCGGGGAGCTGTTTTTT. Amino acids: CSARQGAIGELFF.

The CDR3 reads CASSYQRHEQYF. CDR3 bases: TGTGCCAGCAGTTACCAGCGCCACGAGCAGTACTTC. The chain links TRBV6-6 to TRBJ2-7; no reliable D call. V was trimmed by 2 bases and J by 5 bases, leaving 7 bases between them. The CDR3 extends over 12 amino acids. Germline CDR1 MNHNY, CDR2 SVGAGI (reference sequence).

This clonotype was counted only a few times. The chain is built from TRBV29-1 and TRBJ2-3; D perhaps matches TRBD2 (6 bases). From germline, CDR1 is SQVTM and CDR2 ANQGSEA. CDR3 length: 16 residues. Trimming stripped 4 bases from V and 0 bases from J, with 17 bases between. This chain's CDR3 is CSVVVAAPFSTDTQYF. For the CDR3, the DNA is TGCAGCGTTGTAGTAGCGGCCCCCTTCAGCACAGATACGCAGTATTTT.

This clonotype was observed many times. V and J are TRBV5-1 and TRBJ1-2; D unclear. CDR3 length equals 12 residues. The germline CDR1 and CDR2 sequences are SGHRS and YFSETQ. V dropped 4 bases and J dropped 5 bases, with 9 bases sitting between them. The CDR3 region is CASSTDGYGYTF. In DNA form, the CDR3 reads TGCGCCAGCAGCACCGACGGATATGGCTACACCTTC.

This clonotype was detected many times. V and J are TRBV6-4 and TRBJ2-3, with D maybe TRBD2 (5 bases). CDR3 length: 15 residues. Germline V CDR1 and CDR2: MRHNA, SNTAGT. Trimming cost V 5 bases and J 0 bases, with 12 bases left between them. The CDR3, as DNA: TGTGCCAGCAGTATGGACTGGAGAAGCACAGATACGCAGTATTTT. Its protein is CASSMDWRSTDTQYF.

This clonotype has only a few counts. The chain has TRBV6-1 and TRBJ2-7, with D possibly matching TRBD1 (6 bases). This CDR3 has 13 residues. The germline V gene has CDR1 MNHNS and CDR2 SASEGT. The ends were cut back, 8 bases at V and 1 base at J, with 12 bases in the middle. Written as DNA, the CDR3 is TGTGCCAGCTTACAGGGACCTTCCTACGAGCAGTACGTC. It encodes CASLQGPSYEQYV.

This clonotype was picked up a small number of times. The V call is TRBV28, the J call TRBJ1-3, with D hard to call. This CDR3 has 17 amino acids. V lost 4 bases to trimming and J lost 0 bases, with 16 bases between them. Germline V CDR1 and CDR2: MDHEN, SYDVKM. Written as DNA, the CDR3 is TGTGCCAGCAGTTCCTATTCGACACCTAGCTCTGGAAACACCATATATTTT. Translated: CASSSYSTPSSGNTIYF.

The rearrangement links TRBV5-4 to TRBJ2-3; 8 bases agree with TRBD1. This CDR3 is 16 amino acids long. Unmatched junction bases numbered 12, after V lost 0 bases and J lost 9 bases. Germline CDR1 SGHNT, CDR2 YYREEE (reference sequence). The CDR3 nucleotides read TGTGCCAGCAGCTTGGATATCGGGACAGGAGGAGGGACGCAGTATTTT. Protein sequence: CASSLDIGTGGGTQYF. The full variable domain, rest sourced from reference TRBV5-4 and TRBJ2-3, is ETGVTQSPTHLIKTRGQQVTLRCSSQSGHNTVSWYQQALGQGPQFIFQYYREEENGRGNFPPRFSGLQFPNYSSELNVNALELDDSALYLCASSLDIGTGGGTQYFGPGTRLTVL.